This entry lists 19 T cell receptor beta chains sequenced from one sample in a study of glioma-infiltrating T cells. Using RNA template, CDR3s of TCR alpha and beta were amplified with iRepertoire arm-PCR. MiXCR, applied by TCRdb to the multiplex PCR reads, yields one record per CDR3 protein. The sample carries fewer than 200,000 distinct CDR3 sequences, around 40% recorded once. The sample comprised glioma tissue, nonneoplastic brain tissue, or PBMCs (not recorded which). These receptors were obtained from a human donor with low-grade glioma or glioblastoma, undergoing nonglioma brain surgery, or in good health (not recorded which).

The CDR3 reads CASSFRTGGRKSSYNEQFF. The CDR3 nucleotides read TGTGCCAGCAGCTTCAGGACAGGGGGTCGTAAGAGCTCCTACAATGAGCAGTTCTTC. The chain couples TRBV7-2 to TRBJ2-1, with 10 bases lining up with TRBD1. Trimming cost V 3 bases and J 0 bases; bases outside gene matches: 11. From germline, CDR1 is SGHTA and CDR2 FQGNSA. CDR3 length: 19 residues. Drawing the rest from reference TRBV7-2 and TRBJ2-1, the complete variable domain is GAGVSQSPSNKVTEKGKDVELRCDPISGHTALYWYRQSLGQGLEFLIYFQGNSAPDKSGLPSDRFSAERTGGSVSTLTIQRTQQEDSAVYLCASSFRTGGRKSSYNEQFFGPGTRLTVL.

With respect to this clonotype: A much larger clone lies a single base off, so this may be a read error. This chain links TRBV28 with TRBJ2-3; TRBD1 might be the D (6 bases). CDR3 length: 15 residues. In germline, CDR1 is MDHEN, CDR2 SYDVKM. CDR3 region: CASSFRTADTDKQYF. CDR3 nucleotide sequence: TGTGCCAGCAGTTTTCGGACAGCCGACACAGATAAGCAGTATTTT. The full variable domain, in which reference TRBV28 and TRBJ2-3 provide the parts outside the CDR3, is DVKVTQSSRYLVKRTGEKVFLECVQDMDHENMFWYRQDPGLGLRLIYFSYDVKMKEKGDIPEGYSVSREKKERFSLILESASTNQTSMYLCASSFRTADTDKQYFGPGTRLTVL.

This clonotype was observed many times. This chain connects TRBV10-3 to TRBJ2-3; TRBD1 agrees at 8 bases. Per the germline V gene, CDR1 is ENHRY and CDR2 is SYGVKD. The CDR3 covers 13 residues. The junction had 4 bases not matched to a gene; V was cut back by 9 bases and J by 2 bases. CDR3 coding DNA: TGTGCCATGACAGGGGATGACACAGATACGCAGTATTTT. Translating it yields CAMTGDDTDTQYF.

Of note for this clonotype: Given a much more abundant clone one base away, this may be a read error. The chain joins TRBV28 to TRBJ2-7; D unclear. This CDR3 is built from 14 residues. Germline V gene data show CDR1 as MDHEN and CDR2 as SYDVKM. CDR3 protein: CASCSSHTYYDQYF. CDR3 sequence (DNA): TGTGCCAGCTGTAGCAGCCATACCTACTACGATCAGTACTTC.

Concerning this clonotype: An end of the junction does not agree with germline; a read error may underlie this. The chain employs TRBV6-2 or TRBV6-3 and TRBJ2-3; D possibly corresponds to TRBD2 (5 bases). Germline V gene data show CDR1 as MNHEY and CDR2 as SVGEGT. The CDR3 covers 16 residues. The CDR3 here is CAISAWERNGTDTQYF. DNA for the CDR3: TGTGCCATCAGTGCGTGGGAGAGAAATGGCACAGATACGCAGTATTTT.

In DNA form, the CDR3 reads TGCGCCAGCAGCCAAGGGTCTGGCCCCCAAGAGACCCAGTACTTC. Translated: CASSQGSGPQETQYF. This chain uses TRBV4-1 with TRBJ2-5; D ambiguous. V was trimmed by 1 base and J by 1 base, leaving 10 bases between them. The CDR3 is made up of 15 amino acids. CDR1 and CDR2 (germline): MGHRA, YSYEKL.

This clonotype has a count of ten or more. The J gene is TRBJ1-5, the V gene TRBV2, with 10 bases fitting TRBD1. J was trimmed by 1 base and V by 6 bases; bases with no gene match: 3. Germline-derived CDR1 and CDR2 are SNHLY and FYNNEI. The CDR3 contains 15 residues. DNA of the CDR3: TGTGCCAGCAGGGGACAGGGGACGAGCAATCAGCCCCAGCATTTT. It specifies CASRGQGTSNQPQHF.

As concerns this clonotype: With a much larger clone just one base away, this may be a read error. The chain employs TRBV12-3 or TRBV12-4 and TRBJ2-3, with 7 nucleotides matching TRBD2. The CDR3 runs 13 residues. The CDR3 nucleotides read TGTGCCAGCAGGACTAGCACCACAGATGCGCAGTATTTT. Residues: CASRTSTTDAQYF.

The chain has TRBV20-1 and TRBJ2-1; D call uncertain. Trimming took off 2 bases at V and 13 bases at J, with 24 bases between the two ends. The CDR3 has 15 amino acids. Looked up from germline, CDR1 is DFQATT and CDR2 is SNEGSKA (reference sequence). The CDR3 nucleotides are TGCAGTGCTAGAAGTGGGCAGGCCGTCTACAATCATCAGTTCTTC. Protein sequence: CSARSGQAVYNHQFF.

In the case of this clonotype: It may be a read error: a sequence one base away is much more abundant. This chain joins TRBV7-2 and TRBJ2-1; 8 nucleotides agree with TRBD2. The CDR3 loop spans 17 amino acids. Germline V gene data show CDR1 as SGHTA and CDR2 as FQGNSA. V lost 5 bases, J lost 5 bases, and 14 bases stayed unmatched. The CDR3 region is CASSRLIGRAFDNEQFF. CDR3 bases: TGTGCCAGCAGCCGCCTCATCGGGAGGGCCTTCGACAATGAGCAGTTCTTC.

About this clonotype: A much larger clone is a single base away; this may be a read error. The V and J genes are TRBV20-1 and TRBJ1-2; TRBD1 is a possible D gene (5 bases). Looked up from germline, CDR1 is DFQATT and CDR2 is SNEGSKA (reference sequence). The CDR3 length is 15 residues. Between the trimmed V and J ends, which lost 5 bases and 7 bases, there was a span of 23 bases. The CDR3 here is CSARPIGVRVGGYTF. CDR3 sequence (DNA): TGCAGTGCTCGCCCAATAGGGGTTCGAGTGGGTGGCTACACCTTC.

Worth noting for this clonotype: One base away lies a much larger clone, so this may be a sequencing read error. For the CDR3, the DNA is TGTGACATCAGTGGGGATACTAGCACAGATACGCAGTATTTT. Protein sequence: CDISGDTSTDTQYF. The chain uses TRBV10-3 and TRBJ2-3; D remains ambiguous. Germline V CDR1 and CDR2: ENHRY, SYGVKD. The CDR3 spans 14 residues.

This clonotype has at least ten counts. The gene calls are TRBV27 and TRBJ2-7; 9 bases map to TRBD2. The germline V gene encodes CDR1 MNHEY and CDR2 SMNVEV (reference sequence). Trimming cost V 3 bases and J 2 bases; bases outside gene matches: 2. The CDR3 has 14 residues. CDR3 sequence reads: CASSFSSGAYEQYF. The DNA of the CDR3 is TGTGCCAGCAGTTTCTCTAGCGGGGCCTACGAGCAGTACTTC.

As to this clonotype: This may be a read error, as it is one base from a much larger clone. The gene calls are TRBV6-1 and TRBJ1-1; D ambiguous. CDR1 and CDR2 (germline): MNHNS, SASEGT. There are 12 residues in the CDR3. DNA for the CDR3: TGTGCCACCAGTGACCCGAGCACTGAAGCTTTCTTT. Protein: CATSDPSTEAFF.

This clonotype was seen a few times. In DNA, the CDR3 is TGTGCCAGTAGTATGATATCAGGATCCTATGGCTACACCTTC. Translation gives CASSMISGSYGYTF. The chain couples TRBV19 to TRBJ1-2; D gene unclear. The CDR3 is 14 residues long. Germline-derived CDR1 and CDR2 are LNHDA and SQIVND (reference sequence). The V end lost 3 bases, the J end lost 4 bases, and 12 bases lay between the germline ends.

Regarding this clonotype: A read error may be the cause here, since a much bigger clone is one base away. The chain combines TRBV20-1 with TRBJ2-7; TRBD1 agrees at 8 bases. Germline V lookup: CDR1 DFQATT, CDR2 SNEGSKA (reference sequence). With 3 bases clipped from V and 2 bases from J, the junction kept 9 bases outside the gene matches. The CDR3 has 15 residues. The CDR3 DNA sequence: TGCAGTGCTAGTGTTGCCAGGGGGCTCGCCTACGAGCAGTACTTC. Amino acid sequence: CSASVARGLAYEQYF.

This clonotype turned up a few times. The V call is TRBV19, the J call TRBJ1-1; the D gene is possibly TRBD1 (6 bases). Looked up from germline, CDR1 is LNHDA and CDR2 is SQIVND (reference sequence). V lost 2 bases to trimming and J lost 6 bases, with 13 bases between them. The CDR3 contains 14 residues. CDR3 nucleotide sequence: TGTGCCAGTAGTATATATGGGACACCTTCTGAAGCTTTCTTT. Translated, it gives CASSIYGTPSEAFF.

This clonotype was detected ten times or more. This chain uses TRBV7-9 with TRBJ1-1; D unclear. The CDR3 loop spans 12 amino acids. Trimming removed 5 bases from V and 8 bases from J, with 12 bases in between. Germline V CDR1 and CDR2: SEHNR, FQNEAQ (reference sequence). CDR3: CASSVTRREAFF. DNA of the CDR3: TGTGCCAGCAGCGTGACCAGGAGGGAAGCTTTCTTT.

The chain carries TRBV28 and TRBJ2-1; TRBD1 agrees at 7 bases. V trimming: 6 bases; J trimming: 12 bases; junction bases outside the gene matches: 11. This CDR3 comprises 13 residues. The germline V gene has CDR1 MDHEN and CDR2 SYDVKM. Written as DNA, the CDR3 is TGTGCCAGCAGACCCGGGACAGCGTACGGGCAGTTCTTC. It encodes CASRPGTAYGQFF.